The 25 T cell receptor beta chains reported below all come from one sample, sequenced in a study of control samples from healthy donors and cancer patients. Repertoires were generated with immunoSEQ multiplex PCR, while TCRdb's copy carries only in-frame clones and drops some. The sample records some 98,000 clones, about 81% being singletons. Sequencing input: PBMCs. The receptors originated from a man aged 65-85 years with lung cancer.

CDR3 DNA: TGTGCCAGCAGCCAAGAACTTACGGGACTAGGGATGCAGTTCTTC. Translated, it gives CASSQELTGLGMQFF. V and J are TRBV14 and TRBJ2-1; TRBD2 matches 8 bases. V was pared by 0 bases and J by 12 bases, with 10 bases of the junction left unmatched. The CDR3 sequence is 15 residues long. Germline lookup yields CDR1 SGHDN and CDR2 FVKESK.

The gene calls are TRBV5-5 and TRBJ1-4; D gene uncertain. Trimming stripped 1 base from V and 8 bases from J, with 12 bases between. The CDR3 is 14 residues long. Per germline, CDR1 SGHKS and CDR2 YYEKEE (reference sequence). The CDR3 is CASSLLSREEKLFF. CDR3 bases: TGTGCCAGCAGCTTGCTAAGTCGGGAGGAAAAACTGTTTTTT.

The V call is TRBV6-5, the J call TRBJ2-7; 9 bases align to TRBD1. The CDR3 length is 15 residues. The germline gives CDR1 MNHEY, CDR2 SVGAGI. V lost 8 bases to trimming and J lost 2 bases; unmatched junction nucleotides: 10. In nucleotides, the CDR3 is TGTGCCAGCTTAGAAAGACAGGGGGGACCCTACGAGCAGTACTTC. Protein product: CASLERQGGPYEQYF.

Written as DNA, the CDR3 is TGTGCCAGCAGCGGACTAGCTTCCTGGGATGAGCAGTTCTTC. It specifies CASSGLASWDEQFF. The chain employs TRBV9 and TRBJ2-1; 7 bases align to TRBD2. The CDR3 has 14 amino acids. After removal of 3 bases from V and 8 bases from J, the junction contained 8 bases not matched to a gene. Germline values: CDR1 SGDLS, CDR2 YYNGEE. The full variable domain, completed using reference TRBV9 and TRBJ2-1, is DSGVTQTPKHLITATGQRVTLRCSPRSGDLSVYWYQQSLDQGLQFLIQYYNGEERAKGNILERFSAQQFPDLHSELNLSSLELGDSALYFCASSGLASWDEQFFGPGTRLTVL.

The rearrangement uses TRBV7-2 and TRBJ2-7; TRBD1 aligns across 8 bases. Germline V lookup: CDR1 SGHTA, CDR2 FQGNSA. The CDR3 runs 16 residues. V lost 4 bases and J lost 5; bases outside the gene matches: 13. CDR3 amino acids: CASSSRVRGQGDEQYF. CDR3 nucleotide sequence: TGTGCCAGCAGCTCCCGTGTCAGGGGGCAAGGTGACGAGCAGTACTTC.

The chain combines TRBV18 with TRBJ2-7, with TRBD1 identical over 12 bases. Germline V gene sequence: CDR1 KGHSH, CDR2 LQKENI. The CDR3 extends over 15 amino acids. V shed 6 bases and J 3 bases; nucleotides not matched to a gene: 6. CDR3 sequence reads: CASSPGTGGLYEQYF. The CDR3 region has the DNA TGTGCCAGCTCTCCTGGGACAGGGGGCCTCTACGAGCAGTACTTC.

The rearrangement links TRBV5-1 to TRBJ2-7; D gene uncertain. The V and J ends lost 3 bases and 5 bases respectively, with 9 bases between them. The germline gives CDR1 SGHRS, CDR2 YFSETQ. The CDR3 loop spans 12 amino acids. CDR3 amino acids: CASSSSTNEQYF. The DNA for the CDR3 is TGCGCCAGCAGCTCGAGTACCAACGAGCAGTACTTC.

V and J are TRBV6-1 and TRBJ1-2, with a tentative D call TRBD1 (5 bases). The germline V and J ends were trimmed by 2 bases and 4 bases, with 11 bases remaining between them. This CDR3 has 14 residues. Germline CDR1 MNHNS, CDR2 SASEGT. The CDR3 is CASSEKGNLYGYTF. The CDR3 DNA sequence: TGTGCCAGCAGTGAAAAGGGGAACCTCTATGGCTACACCTTC.

The CDR3, as DNA: TGTGCCTGGAGCAACCGGGAACAGGGCACAGATACGCAGTATTTT. This gives the protein CAWSNREQGTDTQYF. The chain recombines TRBV30 with TRBJ2-3, with D possibly being TRBD1 or TRBD2 (5 bases each). V dropped 3 bases and J dropped 1 base, with 14 bases sitting between them. Germline V gene data show CDR1 as GTSNPN and CDR2 as SVGIG (reference sequence). This CDR3 has 15 amino acids.

The gene calls are TRBV6-5 and TRBJ1-2, with TRBD1 as a possible D gene (5 bases). Per germline, CDR1 MNHEY and CDR2 SVGAGI. This CDR3 is 14 amino acids long. V lost 2 bases, J lost 1 base, and 8 bases lay in between. The CDR3 is CASSYGGYNYGYTF. The CDR3 DNA reads as TGTGCCAGCAGTTACGGGGGGTATAACTATGGCTACACCTTC.

The rearrangement uses TRBV2 and TRBJ1-2; D remains unclear. The CDR3 sequence is 15 residues long. Trimming pared 0 bases from V and 4 bases from J, leaving 12 bases between. Germline lookup yields CDR1 SNHLY and CDR2 FYNNEI. The CDR3, as DNA: TGTGCCAGCAGTGAAGCGCTTGCAGAAATCTATGGCTACACCTTC. It codes for CASSEALAEIYGYTF.

The chain is built from TRBV6-5 and TRBJ1-3, with TRBD1 matching 8 bases. This CDR3 contains 15 residues. Looked up from germline, CDR1 is MNHEY and CDR2 is SVGAGI. Trimming took 4 bases from V and 2 from J; bases not matched to a gene: 4. The CDR3 region has the DNA TGTGCCAGCAGTTTCCAGACAGGGGCTGGAAACACCATATATTTT. It yields the protein CASSFQTGAGNTIYF.

This clone was seen a handful of times. The chain combines TRBV18 with TRBJ2-7; D is perhaps TRBD1 (6 bases). The germline V gene has CDR1 KGHSH and CDR2 LQKENI. The V end was cut by 3 bases, the J end by 0 bases, with 12 bases between. This CDR3 comprises 15 residues. Here the CDR3 DNA reads TGTGCCAGCTCACCCAGACAGGCATCCTCCTACGAGCAGTACTTC. Amino acids: CASSPRQASSYEQYF.

The chain couples TRBV19 to TRBJ1-2; D might be TRBD1 (5 bases). The CDR3 contains 15 residues. The V and J ends lost 4 bases and 4 bases respectively, with 16 bases between them. Germline CDR1 is LNHDA and CDR2 is SQIVND (reference sequence). The CDR3 nucleotides read TGTGCCAGTAGTACCTTCGTAACCGGGGGCTATGGCTACACCTTC. Residues: CASSTFVTGGYGYTF.

CDR3 sequence: CASSAPPVGRDEKLFF. The CDR3, as DNA: TGTGCCAGCAGCGCACCCCCGGTGGGGCGTGATGAAAAACTGTTTTTT. The chain recombines TRBV7-9 with TRBJ1-4; a weak D match, TRBD1 (5 bases). The ends were cut back, 5 bases at V and 6 bases at J, with 19 bases in the middle. The CDR3 spans 16 residues. Per germline, CDR1 SEHNR and CDR2 FQNEAQ (reference sequence).

The V and J genes are TRBV18 and TRBJ2-7, with TRBD2 matching 8 bases. J gave up 5 bases and V 3 bases, and 6 bases lay outside the gene matches. Germline values: CDR1 KGHSH, CDR2 LQKENI. This CDR3 contains 14 residues. In nucleotides, the CDR3 is TGTGCCAGCTCACCCCAGCGGGGGCCCAACGAGCAGTACTTC. As protein: CASSPQRGPNEQYF. Filled out from reference TRBV18 and TRBJ2-7, the complete variable domain reads NAGVMQNPRHLVRRRGQEARLRCSPMKGHSHVYWYRQLPEEGLKFMVYLQKENIIDESGMPKERFSAEFPKEGPSILRIQQVVRGDSAAYFCASSPQRGPNEQYFGPGTRLTVT.

This clone was detected only once. V usage is TRBV5-1 and J usage is TRBJ2-5, with D possibly matching TRBD2 (6 bases). The CDR3 is made up of 15 amino acids. V was shortened by 4 bases and J by 1 base, with 14 bases between the two germline ends. Per the germline V gene, CDR1 is SGHRS and CDR2 is YFSETQ. For the CDR3, the DNA is TGCGCCAGCAGCCTTGGGACTGGTACCCAAGAGACCCAGTACTTC. This translates into CASSLGTGTQETQYF.

A few counts support this clone. V gene TRBV20-1 combines with J gene TRBJ1-2; D ambiguous. The CDR3 spans 10 residues. Germline CDR1 and CDR2: DFQATT and SNEGSKA (reference sequence). Trimming cost V 7 bases and J 5 bases, with 8 bases left between them. The CDR3 region is CSGEQYGYTF. The CDR3 DNA follows: TGCAGTGGGGAACAATATGGCTACACCTTC.

This clone occurred a few times. V usage is TRBV7-6 and J usage is TRBJ2-7; TRBD1 matches at 8 bases. After removal of 2 bases from V and 1 base from J, the junction contained 10 bases not matched to a gene. Germline V CDR1 and CDR2: SGHVS, FNYEAQ. This CDR3 has 17 residues. The CDR3 loop is CASSLKIPGQDSYEQYF. The CDR3 DNA follows: TGTGCCAGCAGCTTAAAAATACCGGGACAGGATTCCTACGAGCAGTACTTC.

The V gene is TRBV19, the J gene TRBJ1-1; D is unclear. The CDR3 has 11 residues. Between the trimmed V and J ends, which lost 10 bases and 4 bases, there was a span of 10 bases. The germline gives CDR1 LNHDA, CDR2 SQIVND (reference sequence). The CDR3 bases are TGTGCCACCAGCCGAGGCACTGAAGCTTTCTTT. It codes for CATSRGTEAFF. The full variable domain, in which reference TRBV19 and TRBJ1-1 provide the parts outside the CDR3, is DGGITQSPKYLFRKEGQNVTLSCEQNLNHDAMYWYRQDPGQGLRLIYYSQIVNDFQKGDIAEGYSVSREKKESFPLTVTSAQKNPTAFYLCATSRGTEAFFGQGTRLTVV.

This rearrangement joins TRBV7-9 to TRBJ2-7, with D possibly being TRBD1 or TRBD2 (5 bases each). V was cut by 8 bases and J by 3 bases, with 20 bases left in between. The CDR3 is 15 amino acids. Germline V gene sequence: CDR1 SEHNR, CDR2 FQNEAQ (reference sequence). For the CDR3, the DNA is TGTGCCAGCGCCATCTTCGGGACGTACCGCTACGAGCAGTACTTC. It yields the protein CASAIFGTYRYEQYF.

The chain recombines TRBV30 with TRBJ1-4, with unresolved D. Trimming removed 0 bases from V and 0 bases from J, with 5 bases in between. This CDR3 is 14 amino acids long. Germline V lookup: CDR1 GTSNPN, CDR2 SVGIG (reference sequence). The CDR3 sequence: CAWSVGTTNEKLFF. As DNA, the CDR3 is TGTGCCTGGAGTGTGGGTACAACTAATGAAAAACTGTTTTTT.

The CDR3 region has the DNA TGTGCCAGCAGTGAAGCTAGTTATGGCAGGGGAGGTTTCTACGAGCAGTACTTC. Its translation is CASSEASYGRGGFYEQYF. The V gene is TRBV2, the J gene TRBJ2-7; D may correspond to TRBD1 or TRBD2 (6 bases each). The germline V and J ends were trimmed by 0 bases and 3 bases, with 21 bases remaining between them. Germline V gene lookup returns CDR1 SNHLY and CDR2 FYNNEI. CDR3 size: 18 residues.

This clone was observed a handful of times. The V gene is TRBV2, the J gene TRBJ1-2, with 11 positions matching TRBD1. Germline CDR1 is SNHLY and CDR2 is FYNNEI. The length of the CDR3 is 15 residues. V lost 4 bases, J lost 4 bases, and 5 bases stayed unmatched. DNA for the CDR3: TGTGCCAGCAGTGGGGACAGGGGGGACCTCTATGGCTACACCTTC. Translated: CASSGDRGDLYGYTF.

The chain joins TRBV3-1 (or the pseudogene TRBV3-2) to TRBJ1-1; 9 bases align to TRBD1. This CDR3 is built from 14 residues. V was pared by 5 bases and J by 2 bases, with 3 bases of the junction left unmatched. Germline assignment: CDR1 LGHDT and CDR2 YNNKEL (reference sequence). The CDR3 loop reads CASSFTGGNTEAFF. CDR3 coding DNA: TGTGCCAGCAGCTTTACAGGGGGCAACACTGAAGCTTTCTTT.